The rows below give T cell receptor beta chains drawn from one sample of a study of OX40 agonist ivuxolimab in advanced cancers. Only in-frame clones appear in the TCRdb table, and some are missing; sequencing was by immunoSEQ multiplex PCR. The repertoire holds about 85,000 clones, with around 87% as singletons. The sample here was CD4+ or CD8+ T cells sorted from blood, taken in a trial of the OX40 agonist ivuxolimab. Source of these receptors: an adult with an advanced solid tumor such as melanoma, head and neck, liver or kidney cancer. Each CDR3 is given with its conserved first and last residue. Fields, in order: V gene, CDR3 length, D gene, J gene, clone size, CDR3 protein, CDR3 DNA. A D gene is named only where the DNA matches it firmly. Only some rows state a clone size, as once, few, many or a class for expanded clones.

v_gene: TRBV5-1
len: 17
d_gene: NA
j_gene: TRBJ2-7
abundance: NA
CDR3aa: CASSGGGRSRHSYEQYF
CDR3nt: TGCGCCAGCAGCGGGGGGGGGCGGTCCCGCCACTCCTACGAGCAGTACTTC

v_gene: TRBV5-1
len: 14
d_gene: NA
j_gene: TRBJ1-1
abundance: NA
CDR3aa: CASSLEVVGTEAFF
CDR3nt: TGCGCCAGCAGCTTGGAGGTGGTGGGGACTGAAGCTTTCTTT

v_gene: TRBV19
len: 15
d_gene: NA
j_gene: TRBJ1-5
abundance: NA
CDR3aa: CASRAGPRSNQPQHF
CDR3nt: TGTGCCAGTAGGGCGGGGCCACGCTCCAATCAGCCCCAGCATTTT

v_gene: TRBV6-6
len: 15
d_gene: TRBD1
j_gene: TRBJ1-4
abundance: NA
CDR3aa: CASSYSGQGNEKLFF
CDR3nt: TGTGCCAGCAGTTACTCGGGACAGGGAAACGAAAAACTGTTTTTT

v_gene: TRBV7-2
len: 13
d_gene: TRBD1
j_gene: TRBJ2-1
abundance: NA
CDR3aa: CASSSQARTGQFF
CDR3nt: TGTGCCAGCAGCTCGCAGGCCCGGACAGGTCAGTTCTTC

v_gene: TRBV6-6
len: 14
d_gene: TRBD1
j_gene: TRBJ2-7
abundance: NA
CDR3aa: CASSYMTGSYEQYF
CDR3nt: TGTGCCAGCAGTTATATGACAGGGTCCTACGAGCAGTACTTC

v_gene: TRBV5-8
len: 16
d_gene: NA
j_gene: TRBJ2-1
abundance: NA
CDR3aa: CASSLQRGASYNEQFF
CDR3nt: TGTGCCAGCAGCTTGCAACGGGGGGCATCCTACAATGAGCAGTTCTTC

v_gene: TRBV5-1
len: 18
d_gene: TRBD2
j_gene: TRBJ2-2
abundance: NA
CDR3aa: CASSLLLAGAVNTGELFF
CDR3nt: TGCGCCAGCAGCTTGCTACTAGCGGGAGCTGTTAACACCGGGGAGCTGTTTTTT

v_gene: TRBV6-6
len: 15
d_gene: NA
j_gene: TRBJ1-5
abundance: NA
CDR3aa: CATQFGGGSNQPQHF
CDR3nt: TGTGCCACCCAGTTCGGGGGCGGTAGCAATCAGCCCCAGCATTTT

v_gene: TRBV2
len: 15
d_gene: TRBD1
j_gene: TRBJ1-5
abundance: once
CDR3aa: CASSRQGGSGQPQHF
CDR3nt: TGTGCCAGCAGTCGACAGGGAGGTTCCGGTCAGCCCCAGCATTTT

v_gene: TRBV11-2
len: 17
d_gene: TRBD1
j_gene: TRBJ2-6
abundance: NA
CDR3aa: CASSHGTGMSGANVLTF
CDR3nt: TGTGCCAGCAGCCACGGGACAGGGATGTCTGGGGCCAACGTCCTGACTTTC

v_gene: TRBV5-1
len: 15
d_gene: NA
j_gene: TRBJ1-1
abundance: NA
CDR3aa: CASSLAQVPGAEAFF
CDR3nt: TGCGCCAGCAGCTTGGCCCAGGTCCCTGGCGCTGAAGCTTTCTTT

v_gene: TRBV12-5
len: 15
d_gene: NA
j_gene: TRBJ1-1
abundance: NA
CDR3aa: CASGLVLGRNTEAFF
CDR3nt: TGTGCTAGTGGTTTGGTATTGGGTAGGAACACTGAAGCTTTCTTT

v_gene: TRBV21-1
len: 20
d_gene: NA
j_gene: TRBJ1-3
abundance: NA
CDR3aa: CASSKEYVPFDFLSGNTIYF
CDR3nt: TGTGCCAGCAGCAAAGAGTACGTTCCCTTTGACTTTCTCTCTGGAAACACCATATATTTT

v_gene: TRBV19
len: 14
d_gene: NA
j_gene: TRBJ2-3
abundance: NA
CDR3aa: CASSKTGGADTQYF
CDR3nt: TGTGCCAGTAGTAAGACGGGGGGCGCAGATACGCAGTATTTT

v_gene: TRBV7-8
len: 13
d_gene: NA
j_gene: TRBJ1-6
abundance: NA
CDR3aa: CASSREGNSPLHF
CDR3nt: TGTGCCAGCAGTCGGGAGGGGAATTCACCCCTCCACTTT

v_gene: TRBV12-5
len: 13
d_gene: NA
j_gene: TRBJ2-5
abundance: NA
CDR3aa: CASGLGGRGTQYF
CDR3nt: TGTGCTAGTGGTTTGGGGGGCAGGGGGACCCAGTACTTC

v_gene: TRBV11-1
len: 16
d_gene: NA
j_gene: TRBJ2-1
abundance: NA
CDR3aa: CASSLADGTYRNEQFF
CDR3nt: TGTGCCAGCAGCTTAGCGGACGGGACTTACCGCAATGAGCAGTTCTTC

v_gene: TRBV2
len: 14
d_gene: NA
j_gene: TRBJ1-5
abundance: NA
CDR3aa: CASRGETVSMPQHF
CDR3nt: TGTGCCAGCCGGGGCGAGACGGTTTCAATGCCCCAGCATTTT

v_gene: TRBV27
len: 14
d_gene: NA
j_gene: TRBJ2-1
abundance: NA
CDR3aa: CASSSPGGYNEQFF
CDR3nt: TGTGCCAGCAGTTCCCCAGGGGGGTACAATGAGCAGTTCTTC

v_gene: TRBV7-2
len: 14
d_gene: NA
j_gene: TRBJ2-3
abundance: NA
CDR3aa: CASSFMGSTDTQYF
CDR3nt: TGTGCCAGCAGCTTTATGGGGAGCACAGATACGCAGTATTTT

v_gene: TRBV2
len: 13
d_gene: NA
j_gene: TRBJ1-2
abundance: NA
CDR3aa: CANSDRQPYGYTF
CDR3nt: TGTGCCAACAGTGATAGGCAGCCCTATGGCTACACCTTC

v_gene: TRBV5-4
len: 14
d_gene: NA
j_gene: TRBJ1-1
abundance: NA
CDR3aa: CASSSTVMNTEAFF
CDR3nt: TGTGCCAGCAGCTCGACAGTCATGAACACTGAAGCTTTCTTT

v_gene: TRBV28
len: 15
d_gene: NA
j_gene: TRBJ2-4
abundance: NA
CDR3aa: CASSPPVLAKNIQYF
CDR3nt: TGTGCCAGCAGCCCCCCGGTACTAGCCAAAAACATTCAGTACTTC

v_gene: TRBV7-9
len: 15
d_gene: NA
j_gene: TRBJ1-4
abundance: NA
CDR3aa: CASSGGTGLNEKLFF
CDR3nt: TGTGCCAGCAGCGGCGGGACCGGTTTAAATGAAAAACTGTTTTTT

v_gene: TRBV29-1
len: 14
d_gene: NA
j_gene: TRBJ2-2
abundance: once
CDR3aa: CSVEGAGNTGELFF
CDR3nt: TGCAGCGTTGAAGGGGCTGGGAACACCGGGGAGCTGTTTTTT

v_gene: TRBV25-1
len: 15
d_gene: TRBD1
j_gene: TRBJ1-6
abundance: NA
CDR3aa: CASSVHRGGGSPLHF
CDR3nt: TGTGCCAGCAGTGTACACAGGGGAGGAGGTTCACCCCTCCACTTT

v_gene: TRBV7-9
len: 12
d_gene: NA
j_gene: TRBJ1-3
abundance: NA
CDR3aa: CASSLGGNTIYF
CDR3nt: TGTGCCAGCAGCTTGGGAGGAAACACCATATATTTT

v_gene: TRBV7-2
len: 13
d_gene: TRBD1
j_gene: TRBJ1-2
abundance: NA
CDR3aa: CASSQDRVGGYTF
CDR3nt: TGTGCCAGCAGCCAAGACAGGGTGGGTGGCTACACCTTC

v_gene: TRBV18
len: 15
d_gene: TRBD1
j_gene: TRBJ1-3
abundance: once
CDR3aa: CASSPNRGQGNTIYF
CDR3nt: TGTGCCAGCTCACCAAACAGGGGGCAAGGAAACACCATATATTTT

v_gene: TRBV6-5
len: 12
d_gene: NA
j_gene: TRBJ2-5
abundance: NA
CDR3aa: CASSQGIETQYF
CDR3nt: TGTGCCAGCAGTCAGGGGATAGAGACCCAGTACTTC

v_gene: TRBV6-1
len: 15
d_gene: NA
j_gene: TRBJ1-2
abundance: NA
CDR3aa: CASSRSRTGTGGYTF
CDR3nt: TGTGCCAGCAGTAGAAGTAGAACAGGGACTGGAGGCTACACCTTC

v_gene: TRBV18
len: 13
d_gene: NA
j_gene: TRBJ2-1
abundance: NA
CDR3aa: CASSLEQGNEQFF
CDR3nt: TGTGCCAGCTCACTGGAACAGGGCAATGAGCAGTTCTTC

v_gene: TRBV5-1
len: 15
d_gene: NA
j_gene: TRBJ2-2
abundance: NA
CDR3aa: CASSLTVGGGGELFF
CDR3nt: TGCGCCAGCAGCCTCACTGTGGGGGGCGGCGGGGAGCTGTTTTTT

v_gene: TRBV7-6
len: 14
d_gene: NA
j_gene: TRBJ2-2
abundance: NA
CDR3aa: CASSLAGAHGELFF
CDR3nt: TGTGCCAGCAGCTTAGCGGGGGCGCACGGGGAGCTGTTTTTT

v_gene: TRBV2
len: 14
d_gene: TRBD1
j_gene: TRBJ1-5
abundance: NA
CDR3aa: CASRQDRTPSAQHF
CDR3nt: TGTGCCAGCAGACAGGACAGGACCCCCAGCGCCCAGCATTTT

v_gene: TRBV6-5
len: 15
d_gene: NA
j_gene: TRBJ1-2
abundance: NA
CDR3aa: CASSYGAGGYYGYTF
CDR3nt: TGTGCCAGCAGTTATGGGGCCGGGGGATACTATGGCTACACCTTC

v_gene: TRBV10-3
len: 13
d_gene: NA
j_gene: TRBJ1-5
abundance: NA
CDR3aa: CAISKGSNQPQHF
CDR3nt: TGTGCCATCAGCAAGGGTAGCAATCAGCCCCAGCATTTT

v_gene: TRBV5-8
len: 15
d_gene: NA
j_gene: TRBJ2-1
abundance: NA
CDR3aa: CASSRGTASYNEQFF
CDR3nt: TGTGCCAGCAGCCGCGGGACAGCCTCCTACAATGAGCAGTTCTTC

v_gene: TRBV11-3
len: 11
d_gene: NA
j_gene: TRBJ2-1
abundance: once
CDR3aa: CASSVGNEQFF
CDR3nt: TGTGCCAGCAGCGTTGGTAATGAGCAGTTCTTC

v_gene: TRBV4-1
len: 18
d_gene: TRBD1
j_gene: TRBJ2-5
abundance: few
CDR3aa: CASSQSQPPPTGKETQYF
CDR3nt: TGCGCCAGCAGCCAATCCCAGCCCCCACCGACAGGGAAAGAGACCCAGTACTTC

v_gene: TRBV7-2
len: 14
d_gene: NA
j_gene: TRBJ2-7
abundance: NA
CDR3aa: CASSLRQLAYEQYF
CDR3nt: TGTGCCAGCAGCTTAAGGCAGCTCGCCTACGAGCAGTACTTC